Below, 21 T cell receptor beta chains from the same sample are listed, as sequenced in a study of T cell clones after liver transplantation. Profiled with immunoSEQ multiplex PCR; TCRdb holds only in-frame clones, not every one. This repertoire shows roughly 120,000 clones, 90% found once; its top ten account for approximately 0.78%. Sequencing was performed on CD4+ T cells from blood, taken 12 months after liver transplant. The receptors originated from a human patient who received a liver transplant. Some of these T cells may belong to the graft donor.

This chain joins TRBV19 and TRBJ1-3; 7 positions match TRBD1. V lost 8 bases and J lost 4; bases outside the gene matches: 5. The germline V gene encodes CDR1 LNHDA and CDR2 SQIVND (reference sequence). This CDR3 is 13 amino acids long. In DNA form, the CDR3 reads TGTGCCAGTGATGACAGGGAGGGAAACACCATATATTTT. Translation: CASDDREGNTIYF.

The chain recombines TRBV27 with TRBJ2-7; either TRBD1 or TRBD2 may fit D (6 bases each). The V gene lost 4 bases and the J gene lost 4 bases, with 14 bases spanning the gap. Per the germline V gene, CDR1 is MNHEY and CDR2 is SMNVEV (reference sequence). The CDR3 runs to 14 residues. CDR3: CASSYRDGGYEQYF. The CDR3 DNA reads TGTGCCAGCAGTTACAGGGACGGGGGTTACGAGCAGTACTTC.

The chain combines TRBV2 with TRBJ1-5; 9 nucleotides align to TRBD1. The V gene end was trimmed by 3 bases and the J gene end by 6 bases; junction bases not matched to a gene: 6. CDR3 length: 15 residues. Germline V gene lookup returns CDR1 SNHLY and CDR2 FYNNEI. CDR3 loop: CASSEDRGLGQPQHF. DNA of the CDR3: TGTGCCAGCAGTGAGGACAGGGGCTTAGGTCAGCCCCAGCATTTT.

This chain uses TRBV2 with TRBJ2-1; 9 positions match TRBD1. Germline CDR1 SNHLY, CDR2 FYNNEI. Trimming removed 6 bases from V and 7 bases from J; junction bases left unmatched: 4. The CDR3 totals 13 residues. The CDR3 DNA reads TGTGCCAGCAGGGGGACAGGGCAGAATGAGCAGTTCTTC. It specifies CASRGTGQNEQFF.

This sequence joins TRBV11-3 and TRBJ1-1; D call uncertain. With 4 bases removed from V and 4 bases from J, the gap between germline ends came to 19 bases. The CDR3 is made up of 16 amino acids. Germline V gene sequence: CDR1 SGHNT, CDR2 YENEEA. The CDR3 loop reads CASSSGLKGSGTEAFF. The DNA of the CDR3 is TGTGCCAGCAGCTCTGGGCTAAAGGGAAGTGGCACTGAAGCTTTCTTT.

This sequence joins TRBV2 and TRBJ2-5; no definite D call. V lost 0 bases to trimming and J lost 9 bases, with 5 bases between them. Germline values: CDR1 SNHLY, CDR2 FYNNEI. The CDR3 is 11 amino acids. CDR3 sequence reads: CASSEASSQYF. The CDR3 DNA follows: TGTGCCAGCAGTGAAGCGTCCTCCCAGTACTTC.

CDR3 region: CASRSPAGGWDTQYF. CDR3 coding DNA: TGTGCCAGCAGGTCCCCAGCGGGAGGATGGGATACGCAGTATTTT. The chain links TRBV6-1 to TRBJ2-3; 9 bases fit TRBD2. Trimming removed 6 bases from V and 6 bases from J; junction bases left unmatched: 10. Per the germline V gene, CDR1 is MNHNS and CDR2 is SASEGT. The CDR3 is 15 amino acids.

This chain joins TRBV29-1 and TRBJ2-5; D is unclear. CDR1 and CDR2 from the germline V gene are SQVTM and ANQGSEA. Trimming shortened V by 4 bases and J by 1 base, and 7 bases separated the two germline ends. The CDR3 length is 12 residues. The CDR3 region is CSVARSQETQYF. In DNA form, the CDR3 reads TGCAGCGTTGCACGGTCCCAAGAGACCCAGTACTTC.

The rearrangement uses TRBV9 and TRBJ1-1, with 8 bases fitting TRBD1. Germline CDR1 reads SGDLS; CDR2 reads YYNGEE. This CDR3 has 15 residues. V gave up 3 bases and J gave up 5 bases; unmatched junction bases: 9. In DNA, the CDR3 is TGTGCCAGCAGCGCCCACAGGGGGACGGGGACTGAAGCTTTCTTT. The encoded protein is CASSAHRGTGTEAFF.

The rearrangement joins TRBV18 to TRBJ1-2; D unresolved. This CDR3 has 17 amino acids. CDR1 is KGHSH, CDR2 LQKENI, per germline. The V and J ends lost 2 bases and 6 bases respectively, with 22 bases between them. The CDR3 here is CASSPWPGTTPSDGYTF. The CDR3 bases are TGTGCCAGCTCACCATGGCCGGGTACGACTCCGAGCGATGGCTACACCTTC.

This clone was recorded once. This chain links TRBV29-1 with TRBJ2-5, with D tentatively TRBD1 (5 bases). The ends were cut back, 0 bases at V and 5 bases at J, with 7 bases in the middle. The CDR3 length is 12 residues. CDR1 and CDR2 (germline): SQVTM, ANQGSEA. The CDR3 protein is CSVEEGRETQYF. The CDR3 DNA reads TGCAGCGTTGAAGAGGGGCGGGAGACCCAGTACTTC. Looking up the rest from reference TRBV29-1 and TRBJ2-5 gives the full variable domain: SAVISQKPSRDICQRGTSLTIQCQVDSQVTMMFWYRQQPGQSLTLIATANQGSEATYESGFVIDKFPISRPNLTFSTLTVSNMSPEDSSIYLCSVEEGRETQYFGPGTRLLVL.

The CDR3 region has the DNA TGTGCCTGGAGTTTAGGACAGCGTCTCTACGAGCAGTACTTC. Residues: CAWSLGQRLYEQYF. The chain joins TRBV30 to TRBJ2-7; tentative D call: TRBD1 (6 bases). The germline V gene has CDR1 GTSNPN and CDR2 SVGIG (reference sequence). V was cut by 2 bases and J by 3 bases, with 14 bases left in between. CDR3 size: 14 residues.

This clone showed up just once. The chain carries TRBV7-2 and TRBJ2-3; D not certain. From germline, CDR1 is SGHTA and CDR2 FQGNSA. The V gene lost 1 base and the J gene lost 2 bases, with 10 bases spanning the gap. This CDR3 region has 15 residues. The CDR3 DNA is TGTGCCAGCAGCTTAGTAGGTGTAATCACAGATACGCAGTATTTT. Protein sequence: CASSLVGVITDTQYF.

The V and J genes are TRBV7-2 and TRBJ2-1; TRBD2 agrees at 7 bases. Germline V gene data show CDR1 as SGHTA and CDR2 as FQGNSA. The CDR3 is 13 residues long. V lost 1 base to trimming and J lost 8 bases; unmatched junction nucleotides: 2. The CDR3 here is CASSLGAGDEQFF. CDR3 in DNA: TGTGCCAGCAGCTTAGGTGCGGGAGATGAGCAGTTCTTC.

The chain has TRBV2 and TRBJ1-3; the D gene is possibly TRBD1 (5 bases). V was cut by 6 bases and J by 4 bases, with 10 bases left in between. The CDR3 has 13 amino acids. Germline V CDR1 and CDR2: SNHLY, FYNNEI. The CDR3 DNA is TGTGCCAGCAGCCGACAGTCGGGAAACACCATATATTTT. Its protein is CASSRQSGNTIYF.

The V call is TRBV19, the J call TRBJ1-5; 8 bases agree with TRBD1. Germline CDR1 and CDR2: LNHDA and SQIVND (reference sequence). There are 13 residues in the CDR3. V was pared by 7 bases and J by 3 bases, with 2 bases of the junction left unmatched. The DNA of the CDR3 is TGTGCCAGTATGGACAGGGACAATCAGCCCCAGCATTTT. Translated: CASMDRDNQPQHF.

V usage is TRBV7-8 and J usage is TRBJ1-1, with D possibly being TRBD1 (6 bases). Trimming pared 6 bases from V and 4 bases from J, leaving 15 bases between. The CDR3 runs 14 residues. Germline V gene data show CDR1 as SGHVS and CDR2 as FQNEAQ. Here the CDR3 reads CASSAMGGATEAFF. CDR3 sequence (DNA): TGTGCCAGCAGTGCCATGGGGGGCGCCACTGAAGCTTTCTTT. Variable domain in full (rest from reference TRBV7-8 and TRBJ1-1): GAGVSQSPRYKVAKRGQDVALRCDPISGHVSLFWYQQALGQGPEFLTYFQNEAQLDKSGLPSDRFFAERPEGSVSTLKIQRTQQEDSAVYLCASSAMGGATEAFFGQGTRLTVV.

The chain couples TRBV5-4 to TRBJ2-3, with 8 bases aligning to TRBD2. CDR3 length: 14 residues. Germline CDR1 reads SGHNT; CDR2 reads YYREEE (reference sequence). V shed 4 bases, J shed 2 bases, and the junction held 3 bases outside the gene matches. The CDR3 spells CASSREGPTDTQYF. CDR3 nucleotides: TGTGCCAGCAGCCGGGAGGGCCCCACAGATACGCAGTATTTT.

J is TRBJ2-3 and V is TRBV18; 11 bases line up with TRBD2. Germline trimming cut 6 bases from V and 0 bases from J; bases unmatched to any gene: 11. The germline CDR1 and CDR2 sequences are KGHSH and LQKENI. This CDR3 contains 18 residues. The CDR3 sequence is CASSPALRTSGSTDTQYF. Here the CDR3 DNA reads TGTGCCAGCTCCCCAGCTCTCCGGACTAGCGGGAGCACAGATACGCAGTATTTT. The full variable domain, rest sourced from reference TRBV18 and TRBJ2-3, is NAGVMQNPRHLVRRRGQEARLRCSPMKGHSHVYWYRQLPEEGLKFMVYLQKENIIDESGMPKERFSAEFPKEGPSILRIQQVVRGDSAAYFCASSPALRTSGSTDTQYFGPGTRLTVL.

The chain couples TRBV21-1 to TRBJ1-1; no DNA check was done on the table's D call, TRBD1. TRBV21-1 is deemed a pseudogene. This CDR3 has 17 amino acids. DNA for the CDR3: TGTGCCAGCAGCGCTAACAGGGGGCCCCATATGAACACTGAAGCTTTCTTT. Translation gives CASSANRGPHMNTEAFF.

This chain joins TRBV4-1 and TRBJ2-7; D perhaps matches TRBD1 (5 bases). The V end lost 3 bases, the J end lost 1 base, and 19 bases lay between the germline ends. The CDR3 is made up of 17 amino acids. Germline V gives CDR1 MGHRA, CDR2 YSYEKL. The CDR3 sequence is CASSHPPGRRGSYEQYF. CDR3 sequence (DNA): TGCGCCAGCAGCCACCCCCCAGGGCGGAGAGGTTCCTACGAGCAGTACTTC.